This T cell receptor beta chain came from a study of blood T cells in healthy people across ages. Overall study context: Template switching caught about one barcoded beta molecule for each two T cells.

Healthy Caucasian individuals from Russia aged about 6 to 100 served as donors. The sample, about 10 milliliters of peripheral blood, was drawn from each donor. Trimming took off 2 bases at V and 2 bases at J, with 13 bases between the two ends. The germline gives CDR1 KGHSH, CDR2 LQKENI. The CDR3 is 16 residues long. Through a sample-barcoded 5' primer and a J-beta primer mix, a second PCR was run for roughly 7 to 12 cycles. There were at least 2.5 million CDR3-containing paired-end reads obtained from each sample. TCRdb re-called the 5' RACE reads with MiXCR, one entry per CDR3 protein. The sample shows 450,000 to 600,000 distinct CDR3 sequences, about 29% of them seen only once. These data were also filed under a second study, of T cells of mothers and their children.

The chain carries TRBV18 and TRBJ2-4, with TRBD2 as a possible D gene (6 bases). This receptor was obtained from a boy between 2 and 10 years old in good health. The sample consisted of blood. The CDR3: CASSPRRDASKNIQYF. CDR3 sequence (DNA): TGTGCCAGCTCACCAAGGAGGGACGCATCCAAAAACATTCAGTACTTC.